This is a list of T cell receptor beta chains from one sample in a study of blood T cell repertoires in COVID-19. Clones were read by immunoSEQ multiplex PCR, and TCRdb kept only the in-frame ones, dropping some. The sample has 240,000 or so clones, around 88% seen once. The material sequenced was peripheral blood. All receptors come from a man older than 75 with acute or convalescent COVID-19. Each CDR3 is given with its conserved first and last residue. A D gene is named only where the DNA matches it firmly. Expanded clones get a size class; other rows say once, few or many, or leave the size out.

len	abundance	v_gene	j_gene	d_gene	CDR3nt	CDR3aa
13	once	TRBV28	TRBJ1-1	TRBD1	TGTGCCAGCAGGATTCCAGGGGGCGGTGAAGCTTTCTTT	CASRIPGGGEAFF
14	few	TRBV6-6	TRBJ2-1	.	TGTGCCAGCAGTTCGCCAGGGGCCTACAATGAGCAGTTCTTC	CASSSPGAYNEQFF
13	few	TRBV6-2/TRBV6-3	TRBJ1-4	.	TGTGCCAGCAGTTACTCAGCCGAGATGGAACTGTTTTTT	CASSYSAEMELFF
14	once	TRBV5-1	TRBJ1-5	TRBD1	TGCGCCAGCAGCTTGCGACAGGGGGGATGGCCCCAGCATTTT	CASSLRQGGWPQHF
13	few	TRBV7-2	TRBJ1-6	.	TGTGCCAGCAGCTCTCTGGACAATTGGCTCCTCCACTTT	CASSSLDNWLLHF
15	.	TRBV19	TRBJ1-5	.	TGTGCCAGTAGTATAGCAGACAATAGCAATCAGCCCCAGCATTTT	CASSIADNSNQPQHF
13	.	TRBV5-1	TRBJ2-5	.	TGCGCCAGCAGCTCAACTGCTGAAGAGACCCAGTACTTC	CASSSTAEETQYF
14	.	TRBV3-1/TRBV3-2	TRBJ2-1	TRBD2	TGTGCCAGCTCCACTAGCGGGAGCTACAATGAGCAGTTCTTC	CASSTSGSYNEQFF
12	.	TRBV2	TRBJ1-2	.	TGTGCCAGCAGTGAACGGAACTATGGCTACACCTTC	CASSERNYGYTF
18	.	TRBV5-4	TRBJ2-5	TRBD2	TGTGCCAGCAGCTTGGGAGGGACTAGCGGGGGCGGGGTCGAGACCCAGTACTTC	CASSLGGTSGGGVETQYF
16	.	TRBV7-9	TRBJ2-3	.	TGTGCCAGCAGCGCCCCTGGGGGGACTCCTACAGATACGCAGTATTTT	CASSAPGGTPTDTQYF
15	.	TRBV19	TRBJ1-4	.	TGTGCCAGTAGTACCGGGAAAACCTTTAATGAAAAACTGTTTTTT	CASSTGKTFNEKLFF
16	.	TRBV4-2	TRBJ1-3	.	TGTGCCAGCAGCCAAGGAGGCGCGTTCTCTGGAAACACCATATATTTT	CASSQGGAFSGNTIYF
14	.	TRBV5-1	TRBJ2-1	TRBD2	TGCGCCAGCAACCGCGGACCGAGCGGGAGTGAGCAGTTCTTC	CASNRGPSGSEQFF
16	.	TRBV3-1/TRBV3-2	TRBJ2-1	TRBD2	TGTGCCAGCAGCCAAAATAGCGGGGGCAGTCGGGTGGAGCAGTTCTTC	CASSQNSGGSRVEQFF
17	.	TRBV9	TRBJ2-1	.	TGTGCCAGCAGCCCCGGGACTCCTCCACTCCTTTACAATGAGCAGTTCTTC	CASSPGTPPLLYNEQFF
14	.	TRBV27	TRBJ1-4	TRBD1	TGTGCCAGCAGGACCACAGGGGCCGCGGAAAAACTGTTTTTT	CASRTTGAAEKLFF
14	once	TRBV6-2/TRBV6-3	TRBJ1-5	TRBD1	TGTGCCAGCAGTTCGCCCGACAGGGCCCAGCCCCAGCATTTT	CASSSPDRAQPQHF
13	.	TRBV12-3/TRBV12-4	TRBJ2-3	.	TGTGCCAGCAGTTCCCGGGGAACAGATACGCAGTATTTT	CASSSRGTDTQYF
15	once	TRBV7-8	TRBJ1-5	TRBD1	TGTGCCAGCAGGTCCGGGACAGGGGTCAATCAGCCCCAGCATTTT	CASRSGTGVNQPQHF
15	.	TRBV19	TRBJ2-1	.	TGTGCCAGTAGTGAGGGCCCCAGCTCCTACAATGAGCAGTTCTTC	CASSEGPSSYNEQFF
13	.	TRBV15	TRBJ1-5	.	TGTGCCACTGCGGAGGCGGGTAATCAGCCCCAGCATTTT	CATAEAGNQPQHF
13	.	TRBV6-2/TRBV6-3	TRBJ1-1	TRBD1	TGTGCCAGCAGCGCGACAGGGTACACTGAAGCTTTCTTT	CASSATGYTEAFF
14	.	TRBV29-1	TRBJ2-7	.	TGCAGCGTTGATGGGGGACAAGGACCCTACGAGCAGTACTTC	CSVDGGQGPYEQYF
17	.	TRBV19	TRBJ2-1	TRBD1	TGTGCCAGTAGTACCTTCCTCGGACAGGGATTTCAGAATGAGCAGTTCTTC	CASSTFLGQGFQNEQFF